The text below deals with one TCR beta chain. The hyperthyroidism patients had all been newly diagnosed, and their disease duration was under 2 months. Their ages ranged from 18 to 65 years. This entry is derived from a study of T cells in Graves' hyperthyroidism and ophthalmopathy. Germline CDR1 is LGHNA and CDR2 is YNFKEQ. This CDR3 spans 14 amino acids. V lost 1 base and J 7 bases, leaving 11 bases between the germline ends. Using RNA transcripts as the source, TCR beta CDR3 regions were amplified. Using the HTBI primer set, a first-round RT-PCR was run on the TCR CDR3. TCRdb recomputed calls from the multiplex PCR reads with MiXCR, one row per CDR3 protein. Of roughly 360,000 distinct CDR3 sequences in the sample, less than 15% were seen once.

This rearrangement joins TRBV4-2 to TRBJ1-5; a weak D match, TRBD1 (6 bases). Sequenced: blood. This TCR was recovered from a young man with Graves' hyperthyroidism that later progressed to Graves' ophthalmopathy. The CDR3 sequence: CASSQGGGQQPQHF. The CDR3, as DNA: TGTGCCAGCAGCCAAGGGGGGGGGCAGCAGCCCCAGCATTTT.